This entry lists 7 T cell receptor beta chains sequenced from one sample in a study of shared clonotypes between healthy human individuals. The data were produced by immunoSEQ multiplex PCR, yet TCRdb's version contains in-frame clones alone and is incomplete. The profile shows roughly 2.6 million clones, roughly nine tenths of them singletons. Sequencing used naive CD4+ T cells sorted from blood. Subset specified: CD45RA+ positively selected. The receptor source for this set is a man between 18 and 29 years old in good health.

This clone was seen a single time. In nucleotides, the CDR3 is TGTGCCAGCAGCGTAGAACTTCTCGGCTCTGGAAACACCATATATTTT. Translating gives CASSVELLGSGNTIYF. The chain joins TRBV9 to TRBJ1-3; D uncertain. The CDR3 loop spans 16 amino acids. Looked up from germline, CDR1 is SGDLS and CDR2 is YYNGEE. V lost 0 bases and J lost 0, with 10 bases in between.

The CDR3 region is CASSSEGLAGYNEQFF. CDR3 coding DNA: TGTGCCAGCAGCTCGGAGGGACTAGCGGGGTACAATGAGCAGTTCTTC. The rearrangement joins TRBV7-2 to TRBJ2-1; TRBD2 matches at 13 bases. The length of the CDR3 is 16 residues. Germline-derived CDR1 and CDR2 are SGHTA and FQGNSA. Losses at the gene ends were 4 bases for V and 4 bases for J; bases not matched to a gene: 4.

The chain joins TRBV4-1 to TRBJ2-3, with unresolved D. Trimming removed 2 bases at V and 2 bases at J, with 8 bases between. Germline V lookup: CDR1 MGHRA, CDR2 YSYEKL. The CDR3 sequence is 14 residues long. CDR3 in DNA: TGCGCCAGCAGCCAAAAGGAGATCACAGATACGCAGTATTTT. It translates to CASSQKEITDTQYF.

The chain is built from TRBV6-1 and TRBJ1-2, with 8 bases matching TRBD1. V shed 5 bases, J shed 2 bases, and the junction held 4 bases outside the gene matches. The CDR3 length is 14 residues. Per the germline V gene, CDR1 is MNHNS and CDR2 is SASEGT. The CDR3 region is CASSMTGDNYGYTF. CDR3 bases: TGTGCCAGCAGTATGACAGGGGACAACTATGGCTACACCTTC.

DNA for the CDR3: TGTGCCAGCAGCTTGGGGGCGGGAGCCTACGAGCAGTACTTC. It encodes CASSLGAGAYEQYF. V usage is TRBV11-2 and J usage is TRBJ2-7, with D maybe TRBD2 (7 bases). The V gene lost 3 bases and the J gene lost 2 bases, with 11 bases spanning the gap. This CDR3 is 14 amino acids long. Germline V gene data show CDR1 as SGHAT and CDR2 as FQNNGV.

Of note for this clone: This CDR3 is also generated by other DNA sequences in the sample. The chain joins TRBV7-2 to TRBJ2-5, with a possible D match to TRBD2 (6 bases). Trimming left V 6 bases short and J 5 bases short, with 10 bases between. The CDR3 has 12 amino acids. Germline V CDR1 and CDR2: SGHTA, FQGNSA. The CDR3 loop is CASSRRVETQYF. In nucleotides, the CDR3 is TGTGCCAGCAGTCGGAGGGTGGAGACCCAGTACTTC.

CDR3 protein: CASSQAAGFYNEQFF. CDR3 bases: TGCGCCAGCAGTCAGGCAGCGGGGTTCTACAATGAGCAGTTCTTC. The chain recombines TRBV5-1 with TRBJ2-1; TRBD2 aligns across 7 bases. Germline V gene lookup returns CDR1 SGHRS and CDR2 YFSETQ. This CDR3 region has 15 residues. The trim removed 5 bases at V and 3 bases at J, leaving 8 bases unmatched.